The source of this T cell receptor beta chain is a study of blood T cell repertoires in COVID-19. Study-wide context: PBMCs, B-cell-depleted T cells, or T cells provided the cDNA or gDNA that made up the material.

The method was immunoSEQ multiplex PCR; TCRdb's version includes in-frame clones alone and lacks a portion of them. The sample carries 200,000 to 250,000 clones, about 90% recorded once. Germline assignment: CDR1 KGHDR and CDR2 SFDVKD. Trimming removed 7 bases from V and 5 bases from J, with 13 bases in between. The CDR3 is 14 residues long. Participants' reported clinical history set cohort assignment. The V gene is TRBV24-1, the J gene TRBJ1-4; weak D call: TRBD1 (5 bases). The sequencing input was PBMCs or T cells enriched from blood (not recorded which). The source is a woman aged 50 to 65 with acute COVID-19. The CDR3 is CATSPTGENEKLFF. In DNA, the CDR3 is TGTGCCACCAGCCCAACAGGAGAAAATGAAAAACTGTTTTTT.